The 4 T cell receptor beta chains listed next were all sequenced from one sample in a study of T cells in women clearing cervical HPV infection. TCRdb's copy holds only in-frame clones and misses some; the assay was immunoSEQ multiplex PCR. The sample includes 48,000 or so clones. Sample: blood buffy coat. These receptors originate from a woman aged 18 to 75 with a cervical HPV16 infection that either progressed to CIN3+ or cleared (not recorded which).

Concerning this clone itself: The read gets to within 3 residues of the CDR3 end, and the germline J gene fills in the rest. The rearrangement uses TRBV30 and TRBJ2-2, with 9 bases aligning to TRBD2. Germline loops: CDR1 GTSNPN, CDR2 SVGIG (reference sequence). Unmatched junction bases numbered 15, after V lost 2 bases and J lost 5 bases. The CDR3 runs to 18 residues. CDR3 sequence reads: CAWSLKGGGRANTGELFF. The CDR3 DNA, read in part, is TGTGCCTGGAGTCTGAAGGGTGGCGGGAGGGCCAATACCGGGGAG.

A word on this clone: Sequencing ends 3 residues short of the CDR3 end; the germline J gene provides the rest. Other DNA sequences in the sample encode the same CDR3. The V gene is TRBV19, the J gene TRBJ1-1; 7 positions agree with TRBD1. The CDR3 covers 14 residues. Germline-derived CDR1 and CDR2 are LNHDA and SQIVND (reference sequence). Unmatched junction bases numbered 3, after V lost 5 bases and J lost 0 bases. Incomplete CDR3 DNA: TGTGCCAGTAGTTTGGGACAGCTGAACACTGAA. This sequence encodes CASSLGQLNTE. The whole CDR3 region reads CASSLGQLNTEAFF.

Turning to this clone: Sequencing ends 3 residues short of the CDR3 end; the germline J gene provides the rest. V usage is TRBV20-1 and J usage is TRBJ1-3; possibly TRBD1 for D (6 bases). CDR1 DFQATT and CDR2 SNEGSKA come from the germline V gene (reference sequence). This CDR3 is 15 amino acids long. The V end was cut by 2 bases, the J end by 0 bases, with 11 bases between. CDR3 residues: CSARPGHYSGNTIYF. CDR3 DNA (partial): TGCAGTGCTAGACCGGGACACTACTCTGGAAACACC.

Notes on this clone: The sequence runs out 3 residues before the end of the CDR3; the remainder is reconstructed from the germline J gene. V and J are TRBV2 and TRBJ2-5, with 8 bases aligning to TRBD2. CDR1 is SNHLY and CDR2 is FYNNEI in the germline V gene. J gave up 5 bases and V 6 bases, and 11 bases lay outside the gene matches. The CDR3 spans 15 residues. CDR3 DNA (partial): TGTGCCAGCAGCCCACCCGGGAGGGGGTTGGAGACC. It codes for CASSPPGRGLET. The entire CDR3 protein reads CASSPPGRGLETQYF.